This TCR beta chain derives from a study of cytomegalovirus exposure and HLA in healthy donors. PCR amplification relied on 60 Vbeta primers (plus 13 Jbeta primers). The method was immunoSEQ multiplex PCR; TCRdb's version includes in-frame clones alone and lacks a portion of them. Altogether tens of thousands of clones are present, 70% to 85% being singletons, with the ten largest covering roughly 2.6%. The CDR3 is 14 amino acids. Looked up from germline, CDR1 is ENHRY and CDR2 is SYGVKD. V shed 5 bases, J shed 6 bases, and the junction held 6 bases outside the gene matches. Everyone who donated was a healthy bone marrow donor.

The gene calls are TRBV10-3 and TRBJ2-1; TRBD1 matches at 8 bases. The clonotype was recovered from a woman aged 50 to 65 in good health and CMV-seronegative. The specimen was PBMCs. CDR3 loop: CAISPGQATNEQFF. CDR3 in DNA: TGTGCCATCAGTCCGGGACAGGCCACCAATGAGCAGTTCTTC.